A selection of T cell receptor beta chains follows, all from one sample in a study of CD8 T cells in ankylosing spondylitis. TCRdb re-analysed the 5' RACE reads in MiXCR, keeping a single row per CDR3 protein. The table shows about 92,000 distinct CDR3 sequences, with approximately 9% occurring only once. The specimen was blood, either unsorted or a sorted T cell fraction (not recorded which). The receptors stem from a male donor with ankylosing spondylitis or in good health (not recorded which). CDR3s include the opening cysteine and the closing phenylalanine or tryptophan. D genes are given only for firm matches. Only some rows state a clone size, as once, few, many or a class for expanded clones.

d_call	v_call	clone_size	j_call	cdr3_aa	cdr3_nt
TRBD1	TRBV28	many	TRBJ2-7	CASSRGQNHEQYF	TGTGCCAGCAGTCGGGGACAGAACCACGAGCAGTACTTC
.	TRBV11-2	.	TRBJ2-7	CASSGAAYEQYF	TGTGCCAGCAGCGGGGCAGCCTACGAGCAGTACTTC
.	TRBV12-3/TRBV12-4	many	TRBJ2-3	CASSAPGGVARETQYF	TGTGCCAGCAGTGCGCCGGGGGGCGTTGCCAGGGAGACGCAGTATTTT
TRBD2	TRBV12-3/TRBV12-4	many	TRBJ2-1	CASSFQAGGNEQFF	TGTGCCAGCAGTTTTCAAGCGGGGGGTAATGAGCAGTTCTTC
TRBD1	TRBV6-1	many	TRBJ2-7	CASSPQTGGKGEQYF	TGTGCCAGCAGTCCTCAGACAGGGGGCAAGGGCGAGCAGTACTTC
.	TRBV20-1	many	TRBJ1-1	CSALTTAAFF	TGCAGTGCTTTGACGACGGCAGCTTTCTTT
TRBD2	TRBV12-3/TRBV12-4	many	TRBJ2-1	CASSVLAGGAGEQFF	TGTGCCAGCAGTGTACTAGCGGGGGGGGCAGGTGAGCAGTTCTTC
.	TRBV6-5	many	TRBJ2-7	CANRESCEQYF	TGTGCCAACAGGGAGTCATGCGAGCAGTACTTC
TRBD1	TRBV12-3/TRBV12-4	many	TRBJ1-4	CASSFVSGQGNEKLFF	TGTGCCAGCAGTTTCGTATCGGGACAGGGGAATGAAAAACTGTTTTTT
TRBD1	TRBV7-3	many	TRBJ2-7	CASSSNRGSNEQYF	TGTGCCAGCAGCTCAAACAGGGGTTCGAACGAGCAGTACTTC
TRBD2	TRBV12-3/TRBV12-4	.	TRBJ2-1	CASTLTSGGAYEQFF	TGTGCCAGCACTTTGACTAGCGGGGGGGCTTATGAGCAGTTCTTC
.	TRBV15	many	TRBJ2-7	CATSGGLGLREQYF	TGTGCCACCAGCGGGGGACTGGGTTTGAGAGAGCAGTACTTC
.	TRBV10-3	many	TRBJ1-1	CATSREVNTEAFF	TGTGCCACCTCGAGGGAGGTGAACACTGAAGCTTTCTTT
.	TRBV5-5	many	TRBJ2-7	CASSLNVGLDYEQYF	TGTGCCAGCAGCTTGAACGTGGGTCTCGACTACGAGCAGTACTTC
TRBD2	TRBV28	many	TRBJ2-1	CASSSQLAGAYNEQFF	TGTGCCAGCAGTTCCCAACTAGCGGGGGCCTACAATGAGCAGTTCTTC
.	TRBV30	many	TRBJ1-4	CAWSVGGIEKLFF	TGTGCCTGGAGTGTCGGCGGAATAGAAAAACTGTTTTTT
.	TRBV19	many	TRBJ2-1	CASSGRLVNEQFF	TGTGCCAGTAGTGGACGACTAGTTAATGAGCAGTTCTTC
TRBD2	TRBV12-3/TRBV12-4	.	TRBJ2-2	CASSSSRSGGMTGELFF	TGTGCCAGCAGTTCGTCCCGCAGCGGGGGCATGACCGGGGAGCTGTTTTTT
.	TRBV9	many	TRBJ2-1	CASSVELSSYNEQFF	TGTGCCAGCAGCGTAGAACTAAGCTCCTACAATGAGCAGTTCTTC
.	TRBV28	many	TRBJ2-1	CASMGRSYNEQFF	TGTGCCAGCATGGGGCGCTCCTACAATGAGCAGTTCTTC
.	TRBV18	.	TRBJ2-1	CASSPKKKGDEQFF	TGTGCCAGCTCACCTAAAAAAAAGGGCGATGAGCAGTTCTTC
.	TRBV4-2	few	TRBJ1-1	CASSQGVRVNTEAFF	TGTGCCAGCAGCCAAGGGGTCAGGGTTAACACTGAAGCTTTCTTT
.	TRBV3-1	many	TRBJ2-7	CASSTGIPYEQYF	TGTGCCAGTTCAACAGGGATCCCCTACGAGCAGTACTTC
TRBD2	TRBV20-1	.	TRBJ2-7	CSARDTLAGAYEQYF	TGCAGTGCTAGAGATACCCTAGCGGGGGCCTACGAGCAGTACTTC
.	TRBV10-2	many	TRBJ2-1	CASTTGSSYNEQFF	TGCGCCAGCACTACGGGGAGCTCCTACAATGAGCAGTTCTTC
TRBD2	TRBV7-6	few	TRBJ2-3	CASSNGLAGGEGGTDTQYF	TGTGCCAGCAGCAACGGACTAGCGGGGGGGGAAGGGGGCACAGATACGCAGTATTTT
.	TRBV5-6	many	TRBJ1-6	CASSLASGPTSSYNSPLHF	TGTGCCAGCAGCCTGGCGTCGGGACCGACGAGCTCCTATAATTCACCCCTCCACTTT
.	TRBV7-2	.	TRBJ1-5	CASSLVGLGSRPQHF	TGTGCCAGCAGCTTAGTAGGACTAGGGAGCCGGCCCCAGCATTTT
TRBD2	TRBV20-1	few	TRBJ2-1	CSARSKGPSGGYNEQFF	TGCAGTGCTAGATCAAAGGGTCCTAGCGGGGGATACAATGAGCAGTTCTTC
.	TRBV5-1	many	TRBJ2-7	CASSRAVTYEQYF	TGCGCCAGCAGTCGGGCGGTGACCTACGAGCAGTACTTC
.	TRBV28	many	TRBJ1-6	CASSESTGFSPLHF	TGTGCCAGCAGCGAATCAACAGGGTTTTCACCCCTCCACTTT
TRBD2	TRBV11-2	.	TRBJ2-2	CASSLDRGLAGNTGELFF	TGTGCCAGCAGCTTAGATCGCGGACTAGCGGGGAACACCGGGGAGCTGTTTTTT
TRBD1	TRBV5-8	.	TRBJ1-4	CASSVSGTGGEKLFF	TGTGCCAGCAGCGTTTCCGGGACAGGGGGCGAAAAACTGTTTTTT
TRBD1	TRBV5-4	many	TRBJ2-5	CASSGDSQETQYF	TGTGCCAGCAGCGGGGACAGCCAAGAGACCCAGTACTTC
.	TRBV27	many	TRBJ2-3	CASSSDYVGIDTQYF	TGTGCCAGCAGTTCGGACTACGTCGGTATCGATACGCAGTATTTT
.	TRBV7-8	many	TRBJ2-1	CASKAAGYNEQFF	TGTGCCAGCAAGGCTGCAGGGTACAATGAGCAGTTCTTC
TRBD1	TRBV7-9	many	TRBJ1-4	CASSFPGTGKEKLFF	TGTGCCAGCAGCTTCCCCGGGACAGGGAAAGAAAAACTGTTTTTT
TRBD1	TRBV6-5	many	TRBJ2-7	CASSLRQGPWEQYF	TGTGCCAGCAGTTTAAGACAGGGGCCATGGGAGCAGTACTTC
.	TRBV5-5	many	TRBJ2-7	CASSLQGLTYEQYF	TGTGCCAGCAGCTTACAGGGCTTAACCTACGAGCAGTACTTC
TRBD1	TRBV11-2	few	TRBJ2-2	CASSLVGTGSTGELFF	TGTGCCAGCAGCTTAGTAGGGACAGGGTCCACCGGGGAGCTGTTTTTT
.	TRBV6-5	many	TRBJ2-1	CASSYSSGGNGQFF	TGTGCCAGCAGTTACTCGTCTGGAGGGAACGGGCAGTTCTTC
.	TRBV19	few	TRBJ2-5	CASSGGKETQYF	TGTGCCAGTAGCGGGGGAAAAGAGACCCAGTACTTC
.	TRBV7-3	many	TRBJ2-3	CASSPGSPTDTQYF	TGTGCCAGCAGCCCGGGATCGCCCACAGATACGCAGTATTTT
TRBD1	TRBV18	.	TRBJ2-3	CASSPPGQGAFGSTDTQYF	TGTGCCAGCTCACCGCCGGGACAGGGAGCCTTCGGATCCACAGATACGCAGTATTTT
.	TRBV5-1	many	TRBJ2-7	CASRRDLLYEQYF	TGCGCCAGCAGAAGGGATCTGCTATACGAGCAGTACTTC